One T cell receptor beta chain is described in this entry. Its specificity is not known. A much larger clonotype is one base distant, so this may be a read error. This entry comes from a study of T cells in Graves' hyperthyroidism and ophthalmopathy. Study-wide findings and caveats: Most thyroid-expanded clonotypes above 0.001 were also found in blood.

Stability of Graves' hyperthyroidism was defined as absent ophthalmopathy progression within 18 months. Patients were excluded because of uncontrolled infection, other autoimmune disease, pregnancy or lactation. Thyroid ultrasound, orbital computed tomography, clinical symptoms, and serum thyroxine and TRAb underpinned diagnoses. Germline V gene sequence: CDR1 SGHRS, CDR2 YFSETQ. V gave up 1 base and J gave up 4 bases, with 11 bases separating them. This CDR3 has 15 amino acids. From RNA transcripts, TCR beta CDR3 regions were amplified. In the first-round RT-PCR of the TCR CDR3, the HTBI primer set was used. One entry per CDR3 protein, called by TCRdb with MiXCR from the multiplex PCR reads. In the table there are about 380,000 distinct CDR3 sequences, about 15% of which are singletons.

The chain has TRBV5-1 and TRBJ2-2; tentative D call: TRBD1 (6 bases). The origin of this receptor is a woman in her fifties or sixties with Graves' hyperthyroidism. The sequencing sample was made of blood. The CDR3 nucleotides are TGCGCCAGCAGCTTGACAGGGACGGGCACCGGGGAGCTGTTTTTT. This translates into CASSLTGTGTGELFF.